These 30 T cell receptor beta chains were all obtained from the same sample, sequenced in a study of coeliac disease. Clones were sequenced by immunoSEQ multiplex PCR, and TCRdb holds only the in-frame ones, with some missing. There are 1,500 to 2,000 clones in the sample; over 70% occur only once, and 9% to 13% lies in the top ten. The specimen sequenced was lymphocytes from the gut lamina propria. Source of these receptors: a human donor without celiac disease.

This sequence joins TRBV5-4 and TRBJ2-7; 8 nucleotides match TRBD2. V lost 4 bases, J lost 6 bases, and 6 bases stayed unmatched. The CDR3 extends over 13 amino acids. Germline V gene data show CDR1 as SGHNT and CDR2 as YYREEE (reference sequence). In DNA, the CDR3 is TGTGCCAGCAGCCAAGCGGGAGATCGCGAGCAGTACTTC. As protein: CASSQAGDREQYF.

V gene TRBV5-4 combines with J gene TRBJ2-2; the match to TRBD2 covers 8 bases. Germline V gene data show CDR1 as SGHNT and CDR2 as YYREEE (reference sequence). Germline trimming cut 7 bases from V and 4 bases from J; bases unmatched to any gene: 6. The CDR3 length is 14 residues. The CDR3 sequence is CASYELAGTGELFF. The CDR3 bases are TGTGCCAGCTATGAGCTAGCGGGCACCGGGGAGCTGTTTTTT.

This clone was detected a few times. The chain links TRBV6-1 to TRBJ1-2; 8 bases agree with TRBD1. Unmatched junction bases numbered 4, after V lost 2 bases and J lost 8 bases. The length of the CDR3 is 13 residues. Per germline, CDR1 MNHNS and CDR2 SASEGT. The CDR3 is CASSEPDREGYTF. The CDR3 DNA follows: TGTGCCAGCAGTGAACCGGACAGGGAGGGCTACACCTTC.

The chain uses TRBV6-6 and TRBJ1-3; 11 nucleotides match TRBD1. CDR1 is MNHNY, CDR2 SVGAGI, per germline (reference sequence). The ends lost 2 bases at V and 2 bases at J; junction bases unmatched: 2. CDR3 length: 16 residues. This CDR3 reads CASSYGGQGAGNTIYF. CDR3 DNA: TGTGCCAGCAGTTACGGGGGACAGGGGGCTGGAAACACCATATATTTT.

CDR3 in DNA: TGTGCCAGCAGCCTGCGACAGATTGAAGCTTTCTTT. Translating gives CASSLRQIEAFF. The chain has TRBV5-6 and TRBJ1-1; perhaps TRBD1 as D (5 bases). The CDR3 totals 12 residues. Trimming left V 4 bases short and J 7 bases short, with 11 bases between. CDR1 SGHDT and CDR2 YYEEEE come from the germline V gene. Full variable domain (missing parts from reference TRBV5-6 and TRBJ1-1): DAGVTQSPTHLIKTRGQQVTLRCSPKSGHDTVSWYQQALGQGPQFIFQYYEEEERQRGNFPDRFSGHQFPNYSSELNVNALLLGDSALYLCASSLRQIEAFFGQGTRLTVV.

V gene TRBV30 combines with J gene TRBJ2-7; possible D gene TRBD1, 6 bases. The length of the CDR3 is 12 residues. The germline gives CDR1 GTSNPN, CDR2 SVGIG (reference sequence). Between the trimmed V and J ends, which lost 0 bases and 7 bases, there was a span of 10 bases. The CDR3 DNA follows: TGTGCCTGGAGTGTACAGGGATTAGAGCAGTACTTC. As protein: CAWSVQGLEQYF.

V gene TRBV10-2 combines with J gene TRBJ2-7, with 11 bases lining up with TRBD2. The CDR3 runs to 15 residues. Unmatched junction bases numbered 7, after V lost 6 bases and J lost 3 bases. The germline gives CDR1 WSHSY, CDR2 SAAADI. CDR3 coding DNA: TGCGCCAGCAGCCCACTAGCGGGAGTAATCTACGAGCAGTACTTC. The encoded protein is CASSPLAGVIYEQYF.

The V gene is TRBV30, the J gene TRBJ1-4; no firm D call. CDR1 GTSNPN and CDR2 SVGIG come from the germline V gene (reference sequence). The CDR3 totals 12 residues. Trimming took 1 base from V and 5 from J, leaving 5 bases between them. CDR3 sequence: CAWSAGNEKLFF. CDR3 in DNA: TGTGCCTGGAGTGCCGGGAATGAAAAACTGTTTTTT.

CDR3 in amino acids: CASSPGLVSYEQYF. Here the CDR3 DNA reads TGTGCCAGCAGTCCGGGACTAGTGTCCTACGAGCAGTACTTC. V usage is TRBV9 and J usage is TRBJ2-7, with 8 bases aligning to TRBD2. Germline CDR1 SGDLS, CDR2 YYNGEE. With 5 bases clipped from V and 1 base from J, the junction kept 5 bases outside the gene matches. The CDR3 is made up of 14 amino acids.

The chain links TRBV10-3 to TRBJ2-5; TRBD1 matches at 7 bases. The germline V gene has CDR1 ENHRY and CDR2 SYGVKD. CDR3 length equals 17 residues. The ends lost 3 bases at V and 2 bases at J; junction bases unmatched: 12. The CDR3, as DNA: TGTGCCATCAGTGACTCTTTTAGTTTCAGGGGGCAAGAGACCCAGTACTTC. It translates to CAISDSFSFRGQETQYF.

The gene calls are TRBV11-2 and TRBJ1-1; D is uncertain. The CDR3 is 15 residues long. The germline gives CDR1 SGHAT, CDR2 FQNNGV. V was pared by 5 bases and J by 5 bases, with 18 bases between. CDR3: CASSPSPGGGTEAFF. The CDR3 bases are TGTGCCAGCAGCCCAAGCCCGGGAGGCGGGACTGAAGCTTTCTTT.

The chain carries TRBV13 and TRBJ2-1; 10 bases agree with TRBD2. With V trimmed by 6 bases and J by 4 bases, 6 bases remained unmatched. The CDR3 extends over 15 amino acids. Germline V gene sequence: CDR1 PRHDT, CDR2 FYEKMQ (reference sequence). CDR3 in DNA: TGTGCCAGCAGGATCCGACTAGCGGGTTACAATGAGCAGTTCTTC. Translation: CASRIRLAGYNEQFF.

This clone was seen a handful of times. The rearrangement joins TRBV7-2 to TRBJ1-2, with TRBD1 matching 8 bases. CDR3 length equals 17 residues. J was trimmed by 7 bases and V by 1 base; bases with no gene match: 14. CDR1 and CDR2 (germline): SGHTA, FQGNSA. The CDR3 reads CASSLVLSTGASGGYTF. The CDR3 DNA is TGTGCCAGCAGCTTAGTGCTTTCGACAGGGGCGAGTGGTGGCTACACCTTC.

The chain links TRBV27 to TRBJ1-5; D may be TRBD1 (5 bases). V was pared by 6 bases and J by 3 bases, with 15 bases between. The V gene's germline CDR1 is MNHEY and CDR2 SMNVEV (reference sequence). The CDR3 sequence is 15 residues long. CDR3 sequence: CASRTSLGLNQPQHF. CDR3 nucleotides: TGTGCCAGCAGAACTTCATTGGGACTCAATCAGCCCCAGCATTTT.

This clone was counted a few times. The CDR3 loop is CASSRRYPTPDYGYTF. CDR3 nucleotides: TGTGCCAGTAGTCGCAGGTACCCGACCCCCGACTATGGCTACACCTTC. The chain carries TRBV19 and TRBJ1-2; D not certain. Germline CDR1 is LNHDA and CDR2 is SQIVND (reference sequence). The CDR3 contains 16 residues. Trimming removed 5 bases from V and 3 bases from J, with 19 bases in between.

This chain joins TRBV9 and TRBJ1-2; D not resolved. This CDR3 region has 15 residues. Trimming cost V 0 bases and J 0 bases, with 9 bases left between them. The germline V gene encodes CDR1 SGDLS and CDR2 YYNGEE. CDR3 protein: CASSVGDGANYGYTF. Here the CDR3 DNA reads TGTGCCAGCAGCGTAGGTGACGGAGCTAACTATGGCTACACCTTC.

V is TRBV6-5 and J is TRBJ2-5; the D gene is possibly TRBD2 (5 bases). The germline CDR1 and CDR2 sequences are MNHEY and SVGAGI. The germline V and J ends were trimmed by 6 bases and 5 bases, with 19 bases remaining between them. CDR3 length equals 15 residues. The CDR3 protein is CASRNGLARRETQYF. The CDR3 nucleotides read TGTGCCAGCAGAAACGGGCTAGCCCGTCGGGAGACCCAGTACTTC.

The CDR3 nucleotides read TGTGCCAGCATTAAGGACAGGGTGGTGACTGAAGCTTTCTTT. The encoded protein is CASIKDRVVTEAFF. This chain uses TRBV6-1 with TRBJ1-1; 8 nucleotides align to TRBD1. The CDR3 covers 14 residues. CDR1 and CDR2 (germline): MNHNS, SASEGT. The V gene end was trimmed by 7 bases and the J gene end by 5 bases; junction bases not matched to a gene: 9.

This clone occurred once. This chain uses TRBV5-5 with TRBJ1-6; possible D gene TRBD1, 6 bases. Trimming removed 4 bases at V and 8 bases at J, with 16 bases between. CDR1 and CDR2 from the germline V gene are SGHKS and YYEKEE (reference sequence). CDR3 length: 15 amino acids. CDR3 in amino acids: CASSPGQNSYSPLHF. For the CDR3, the DNA is TGTGCCAGCAGCCCTGGACAGAATAGCTATTCACCCCTCCACTTT.

The chain uses TRBV6-5 and TRBJ2-5; the D gene is possibly TRBD2 (6 bases). CDR3 length: 12 residues. The germline V gene has CDR1 MNHEY and CDR2 SVGAGI. V gave up 5 bases and J gave up 7 bases, with 11 bases separating them. In DNA, the CDR3 is TGTGCCAGCAGTAGGGACTCGGGGACCCAGTACTTC. Residues: CASSRDSGTQYF.

V gene TRBV7-2 combines with J gene TRBJ2-1; 10 bases agree with TRBD2. The germline V gene encodes CDR1 SGHTA and CDR2 FQGNSA. With V trimmed by 5 bases and J by 6 bases, 7 bases remained unmatched. The CDR3 sequence is 15 residues long. CDR3 in DNA: TGTGCCAGCAGCGGCAGCGGGAGGGTTGGCAATGAGCAGTTCTTC. It translates to CASSGSGRVGNEQFF.

A few counts support this clone. The chain links TRBV9 to TRBJ2-7; maybe TRBD1 (7 bases). Per the germline V gene, CDR1 is SGDLS and CDR2 is YYNGEE. CDR3 length equals 14 residues. V lost 2 bases and J lost 7, with 16 bases in between. The CDR3 DNA is TGTGCCAGCAGCGTCGGGACAGAAGGAGGGGAGCAGTACTTC. Translating it yields CASSVGTEGGEQYF.

CDR3 amino acids: CASSSLFRDRVSGANVLTF. Here the CDR3 DNA reads TGTGCCAGCAGCTCCTTATTCCGGGACAGGGTATCTGGGGCCAACGTCCTGACTTTC. The chain joins TRBV5-5 to TRBJ2-6; 9 bases are shared with TRBD1. Germline assignment: CDR1 SGHKS and CDR2 YYEKEE (reference sequence). The trim removed 3 bases at V and 1 base at J, leaving 11 bases unmatched. The CDR3 runs to 19 residues.

This clone has just a few counts. This chain uses TRBV19 with TRBJ2-1; 7 bases fit TRBD2. The CDR3 totals 16 residues. V shed 6 bases and J 3 bases; nucleotides not matched to a gene: 11. The V gene's germline CDR1 is LNHDA and CDR2 SQIVND (reference sequence). CDR3 nucleotide sequence: TGTGCCAGTAGCCCCTCTTGGATAGCGGGCTACAATGAGCAGTTCTTC. It codes for CASSPSWIAGYNEQFF.

The chain couples TRBV5-4 to TRBJ1-2; no firm D call. Per the germline V gene, CDR1 is SGHNT and CDR2 is YYREEE (reference sequence). The V end lost 7 bases, the J end lost 4 bases, and 23 bases lay between the germline ends. There are 16 residues in the CDR3. The CDR3 loop reads CASSARLPGKTYGYTF. The CDR3 DNA reads TGTGCCAGCTCAGCCCGCTTACCAGGAAAGACCTATGGCTACACCTTC.

This chain uses TRBV29-1 with TRBJ2-5; 10 positions match TRBD1. Germline V gene lookup returns CDR1 SQVTM and CDR2 ANQGSEA. Trimming cost V 6 bases and J 0 bases; bases outside gene matches: 4. CDR3 length: 14 amino acids. CDR3 nucleotide sequence: TGCAGCGTCAGGACAGGGGGGTACCAAGAGACCCAGTACTTC. Protein sequence: CSVRTGGYQETQYF.

The J gene is TRBJ2-5, the V gene TRBV28; TRBD2 aligns across 7 bases. The CDR3 is 14 residues long. Germline trimming cut 5 bases from V and 7 bases from J; bases unmatched to any gene: 10. Germline V lookup: CDR1 MDHEN, CDR2 SYDVKM. The CDR3 DNA reads as TGTGCCAGCAGTCCCGGACTAGTGGGCGGGACCCAGTACTTC. It translates to CASSPGLVGGTQYF.

V is TRBV5-1 and J is TRBJ2-7; 10 bases fit TRBD2. After removal of 2 bases from V and 2 bases from J, the junction contained 1 base not matched to a gene. Looked up from germline, CDR1 is SGHRS and CDR2 is YFSETQ. This CDR3 is built from 14 residues. The CDR3 here is CASSLAGGTYEQYF. The CDR3 nucleotides read TGCGCCAGCAGCTTAGCGGGAGGGACCTACGAGCAGTACTTC.

This clone was picked up a small number of times. The chain recombines TRBV9 with TRBJ2-3; 9 bases fit TRBD1. Germline loops: CDR1 SGDLS, CDR2 YYNGEE. The length of the CDR3 is 16 residues. The V gene end was trimmed by 0 bases and the J gene end by 4 bases; junction bases not matched to a gene: 6. The CDR3 DNA is TGTGCCAGCAGCGTAGCTACGGGGACAGGGTCAGATACGCAGTATTTT. This gives the protein CASSVATGTGSDTQYF. The entire variable domain, with the rest obtained from reference TRBV9 and TRBJ2-3, is as follows: DSGVTQTPKHLITATGQRVTLRCSPRSGDLSVYWYQQSLDQGLQFLIQYYNGEERAKGNILERFSAQQFPDLHSELNLSSLELGDSALYFCASSVATGTGSDTQYFGPGTRLTVL.

The chain recombines TRBV7-9 with TRBJ2-5; TRBD1 aligns across 10 bases. Trimming removed 4 bases from V and 4 bases from J; junction bases left unmatched: 3. Germline CDR1 is SEHNR and CDR2 is FQNEAQ (reference sequence). The CDR3 covers 14 residues. The CDR3 DNA reads as TGTGCCAGCAGCTGGGACAGGGGTGCAGAGACCCAGTACTTC. Protein sequence: CASSWDRGAETQYF.